The clone carrying this TCR beta chain was found a few times. No antigen is known for it. During its preparation, the TCRbeta library received unique molecular identifiers. From the PCR reads, TCRdb called clonotypes with MiXCR, one entry per CDR3 protein. Of about 210,000 distinct CDR3 sequences listed, approximately 15% were seen once; the top ten hold around 45%. The sample is drawn from a study of T-cell reconstitution after alpha-beta-depleted transplantation in children. V was cut by 1 base and J by 2 bases, with 12 bases left in between. The CDR3 is 14 amino acids. CDR1 is DFQATT and CDR2 is SNEGSKA in the germline V gene (reference sequence). Whole-study findings and limits: After one year, T-cell counts and TCRbeta diversity mostly came from new T cells.

The chain recombines TRBV20-1 with TRBJ2-7, with D tentatively TRBD1 (6 bases). The sequence derives from a male patient between 2 and 10 years old who had a stem cell transplant for acute lymphoblastic leukemia, so the T cells may come from the graft donor. The sequenced sample was PBMCs, mostly from graft donor cells, obtained 360 days after TCRalphabeta/CD19-depleted stem cell transplant. This CDR3 reads CSARADRSPYEQYF. The CDR3 DNA reads TGCAGTGCTAGAGCTGACAGGTCCCCCTACGAGCAGTACTTC.